Below, one TCR beta chain is given with its context. No antigen is known for it. Primers for the PCR totalled 60 Vbeta and 13 Jbeta. Libraries were prepared by immunoSEQ multiplex PCR; TCRdb keeps only in-frame clonotypes and omits some of them. The table has almost 90,000 clones, roughly 85% seen once. This sample was included in a study of cytomegalovirus exposure and HLA in healthy donors. Overall study results and limits: Among TCR sequences, most were rare, though some public TCRs appeared in many donors.

The sample consisted of PBMCs. This clonotype originated in a man between 40 and 49 years old in good health and CMV-seropositive.

Here the CDR3 DNA reads TGTGCCATCAGTGACCAGGGACAGGGGAGAAAAGCTTTCTTT. Protein sequence: CAISDQGQGRKAFF. The genes are TRBV10-3 and TRBJ1-1; 10 bases match TRBD1. CDR3 size: 14 residues. CDR1 and CDR2 from the germline V gene are ENHRY and SYGVKD. Trimming cost V 3 bases and J 9 bases; bases outside gene matches: 7.